One sample yielded the 6 T cell receptor beta chains listed below, sequenced in a study of cytomegalovirus exposure and HLA in healthy donors. PCR was performed using 60 Vbeta and 13 Jbeta primers. The assay was immunoSEQ multiplex PCR, and TCRdb's table has in-frame clones only and misses some. The repertoire holds 72,000 or so clones, approximately 81% seen once, with just under 7.5% in the top ten. Sequenced input: PBMCs. These receptors all come from a woman aged 25 to 39 in good health and CMV-seropositive.

The CDR3 nucleotides read TGCAGCGTTGAAGTGGGCCCCTACGAGCAGTACTTC. Translation gives CSVEVGPYEQYF. The chain combines TRBV29-1 with TRBJ2-5; D gene ambiguous. The J call is uncertain, as TRBJ2-7 better fits the DNA end. The CDR3 contains 12 residues. Germline V CDR1 and CDR2: SQVTM, ANQGSEA.

The chain employs TRBV19 and TRBJ1-4; no clear D gene. Germline values: CDR1 LNHDA, CDR2 SQIVND (reference sequence). Trimming took off 2 bases at V and 10 bases at J, with 11 bases between the two ends. There are 13 residues in the CDR3. The CDR3 spells CASSIRREGKLFF. In nucleotides, the CDR3 is TGTGCCAGTAGTATACGGCGGGAAGGAAAACTGTTTTTT.

This clone was counted only a few times. The J gene is TRBJ1-1, the V gene TRBV7-9; maybe TRBD1 (5 bases). CDR1 and CDR2 from the germline V gene are SEHNR and FQNEAQ (reference sequence). This CDR3 contains 15 residues. Trimming took 1 base from V and 6 from J, leaving 15 bases between them. The CDR3 nucleotides are TGTGCCAGCAGCTTAGGGCGGGGGTTGAGGGCTGAAGCTTTCTTT. It is translated as CASSLGRGLRAEAFF. The entire variable domain, with the rest obtained from reference TRBV7-9 and TRBJ1-1, is as follows: DTGVSQNPRHKITKRGQNVTFRCDPISEHNRLYWYRQTLGQGPEFLTYFQNEAQLEKSRLLSDRFSAERPKGSFSTLEIQRTEQGDSAMYLCASSLGRGLRAEAFFGQGTRLTVV.

The rearrangement joins TRBV5-6 to TRBJ2-5; D is ambiguous. From germline, CDR1 is SGHDT and CDR2 YYEEEE. The CDR3 contains 14 residues. The V end lost 1 base, the J end lost 1 base, and 8 bases lay between the germline ends. CDR3 nucleotides: TGTGCCAGCAGCTTGATGCACAGCCAAGAGACCCAGTACTTC. This sequence encodes CASSLMHSQETQYF.

In this sample, this clone turned up a few times. The V call is TRBV11-2, the J call TRBJ2-1; 8 bases are shared with TRBD1. The CDR3 has 16 amino acids. Losses at the gene ends were 4 bases for V and 4 bases for J; bases not matched to a gene: 9. Per germline, CDR1 SGHAT and CDR2 FQNNGV. CDR3 protein: CASSSQGAGGYNEQFF. For the CDR3, the DNA is TGTGCCAGCAGCTCTCAGGGGGCAGGAGGGTACAATGAGCAGTTCTTC.

This clone turned up a few times. The chain's CDR3 is CASRGRRGVGYGYTF. The CDR3 DNA is TGTGCCAGCAGGGGGAGACGGGGAGTCGGTTATGGCTACACCTTC. The V call is TRBV5-6, the J call TRBJ1-2; D unclear. Trimming took off 5 bases at V and 5 bases at J, with 19 bases between the two ends. The CDR3 sequence is 15 residues long. Per the germline V gene, CDR1 is SGHDT and CDR2 is YYEEEE.